Listed here are 7 T cell receptor beta chains from one sample, sequenced in a study of blood T cell repertoires in COVID-19. The data were produced by immunoSEQ multiplex PCR, yet TCRdb's version contains in-frame clones alone and is incomplete. Of around 150,000 clones listed, just under 85% are singletons. The sample taken for sequencing was peripheral blood. These receptors came from an elderly woman with acute or convalescent COVID-19.

This rearrangement joins TRBV7-6 to TRBJ2-2, with D uncertain. The length of the CDR3 is 13 residues. From germline, CDR1 is SGHVS and CDR2 FNYEAQ. V lost 6 bases to trimming and J lost 1 base, with 6 bases between them. The CDR3 protein is CASRERNTGELFF. As DNA, the CDR3 is TGTGCCAGCAGGGAGCGGAACACCGGGGAGCTGTTTTTT.

V and J are TRBV30 and TRBJ2-2; 7 bases agree with TRBD2. CDR1 and CDR2 (germline): GTSNPN, SVGIG (reference sequence). V lost 2 bases, J lost 7 bases, and 4 bases stayed unmatched. The CDR3 runs 13 residues. CDR3 coding DNA: TGTGCCTGGAGTTTCAGGGAGGGCGGGGAGCTGTTTTTT. It translates to CAWSFREGGELFF.

This clone was seen a single time. This chain's CDR3 is CASGLEFGGCTF. CDR3 DNA sequence: TGTGCTAGTGGTTTGGAATTCGGGGGTTGCACCTTC. This sequence joins TRBV12-5 and TRBJ1-2, with D possibly matching TRBD1 (5 bases). Looked up from germline, CDR1 is LGHNT and CDR2 is FRNRAP. The CDR3 consists of 12 residues. V lost 1 base to trimming and J lost 13 bases, with 13 bases between them.

This rearrangement joins TRBV7-9 to TRBJ2-1; 7 nucleotides line up with TRBD1. Germline-derived CDR1 and CDR2 are SEHNR and FQNEAQ (reference sequence). The CDR3 has 16 residues. V lost 4 bases to trimming and J lost 0 bases; unmatched junction nucleotides: 6. The CDR3 region is CASSSVDRYSYNEQFF. In nucleotides, the CDR3 is TGTGCCAGCAGCTCCGTGGACAGGTACTCCTACAATGAGCAGTTCTTC.

The chain is built from TRBV2 and TRBJ2-1; weak D call: TRBD2 (6 bases). The V gene's germline CDR1 is SNHLY and CDR2 FYNNEI. The CDR3 runs to 15 residues. Trimming left V 7 bases short and J 0 bases short, with 13 bases between. The CDR3 DNA reads as TGTGCCAGCAATTCGGCGGGAAGCTCCTACAATGAGCAGTTCTTC. The encoded protein is CASNSAGSSYNEQFF.

The chain joins TRBV5-4 to TRBJ2-1; D perhaps matches TRBD2 (5 bases). Trimming took off 0 bases at V and 0 bases at J, with 10 bases between the two ends. The length of the CDR3 is 16 residues. Germline CDR1 and CDR2: SGHNT and YYREEE (reference sequence). CDR3 nucleotides: TGTGCCAGCAGCTTGGTGGTGGAGGCCTCCTACAATGAGCAGTTCTTC. This gives the protein CASSLVVEASYNEQFF.

J is TRBJ1-1 and V is TRBV2, with D perhaps TRBD1 (6 bases). Trimming left V 3 bases short and J 3 bases short, with 8 bases between. This CDR3 region has 13 residues. CDR1 and CDR2 (germline): SNHLY, FYNNEI. CDR3 DNA: TGTGCCAGCAGTGATAGGGGGTACACTGAAGCTTTCTTT. It specifies CASSDRGYTEAFF.